The subject of this entry is one T cell receptor (beta chain). Its antigen specificity is not known. Nothing much larger sits one base from this clone, and base qualities are not available. The CDR3 regions of human TCRbeta chains were analyzed by immunosequencing. The paper's data handling went like this. TCRs in the repertoires were matched against a reference library of SARS-CoV-2-specific TCRs that had been generated with the MIRA antigen-specificity platform. Breadth was defined as the fraction of unique TCRs that were SARS-CoV-2-associated. Depth was defined as the fraction of total T cells that were SARS-CoV-2-associated. Using the MIRA data, each spike-specific TCR was assigned both to the spike region to which the TCR was reactive and to a CD4 or CD8 class. Log10-transformed breadth and depth values were compared by one-way ANOVA with Sidak's multiple comparisons tests. This immuneACCESS table, as held by TCRdb, lists in-frame sequences with V and J called but not all clones. Of the missing ones, under half trace to an unresolved V gene in checked studies; the others have no known cause. V and J calls and clone size follow that table, whereas D and trimming were derived from the DNA. This sample comprises fewer than 200,000 clones, around 89% of them detected only once. The ten largest clones take up 20% to 30% of the sample.

The germline V gene (reference sequence) yields LGHDT for CDR1 and YNNKEL for CDR2. The junction carries 17 bases between V and J, which are trimmed by 4 bases and 1 base respectively. The CDR3, cysteine through phenylalanine, is 17 amino acids long. Here the CDR3 DNA is all that survives: 51 bases in frame from base 1. The data derive from a study of T cell responses to AZD1222 COVID-19 vaccine (dated by TCRdb to the early 2020s). For the wider study: TCR sequencing was performed for roughly 240 trial participants, of whom about 200 were given two doses of AZD1222 and approximately 25 were given two doses of MenACWY control vaccine. Trial participants were enrolled by age into 18-55, 56-69 and 70-plus year subgroups, with roughly 150, 30 and 60 TCR-sequenced participants respectively. Points the paper makes about the study in general: No day 14 peak-response samples were available, so repertoires were characterized only after the peak T cell response. In the small 56-69-year group, the increase in depth fell short of significance, most likely because of low power. The whole spike protein was spanned by vaccine-associated CD4 TCRs, and dominant responses were seen in regions 160-218 and 743-854. Participants were mostly white British, with more females than males. The authors suggested clonal diversity may have been underestimated. Reportedly, almost half of the unique spike-specific TCRs recognized epitopes lying outside the regions that are mutated in the B.1.351 and B.1.1.7 variants. Conclusions about previously exposed vaccinees are limited because only six or seven AZD1222 recipients were SARS-CoV-2 seropositive at baseline. After two AZD1222 doses, spike-specific TCR breadth and depth were significantly higher than at day 0 and than in MenACWY recipients.

The time point label, as the study defines it: about 28 days (+/-7) after the second vaccine dose. Because spike-specific TCR depth and breadth did not differ between the two schedules, AZD1222 recipients who got a second dose at roughly 4 weeks were pooled with those who got a second dose at roughly 12 weeks. The vaccinee samples were drawn from two UK trials, COV001 and COV002, one of which was a single-blind randomized controlled phase 2/3 trial testing AZD1222 (ChAdOx1 nCoV-19) in healthy adults. For TCRbeta chain sequencing, PBMC samples from trial participants were taken at day 0 and at day 28 after the second dose.

The chain links TRBV3-1 (or the pseudogene TRBV3-2) with TRBJ1-3, with the D gene too uncertain to name. Material: peripheral blood, obtained 28 days after the second AZD1222 dose. The receptor comes from an adult who received the AZD1222 COVID-19 vaccine. The CDR3 has the sequence CASSPERVVRSGNTIYF. The DNA sequence is as follows: TGTGCCAGCAGCCCCGAGAGGGTGGTCAGGTCTGGAAACACCATATATTTT.